This TCR beta chain is drawn from a study of cytomegalovirus exposure and HLA in healthy donors. The PCR was carried out with 60 Vbeta primers and 13 Jbeta primers. TCRdb keeps only in-frame clones here, not all; method: immunoSEQ multiplex PCR. This sample has tens of thousands of clones, with over 70% found just once. The germline gives CDR1 SGHDN, CDR2 FVKESK. The CDR3 spans 16 residues. The V end was cut by 0 bases, the J end by 5 bases, with 17 bases between. This clonotype originated in a middle-aged woman in good health and CMV-seronegative. The sample was PBMCs. The chain is built from TRBV14 and TRBJ2-7; D may be TRBD1 (5 bases). The CDR3 bases are TGTGCCAGCAGCCAAGATATTGGGGCATCTATGGACGAGCAGTACTTC. This codes for CASSQDIGASMDEQYF.